These T cell receptor beta chains were read from a single sample in a study of OX40 agonist ivuxolimab in advanced cancers. This table comes from immunoSEQ multiplex PCR, and its TCRdb copy is limited to in-frame clones, with some not included. Among some 45,000 clones listed, approximately 89% were seen once. The specimen was CD4+ or CD8+ T cells sorted from blood, collected in a trial of the OX40 agonist ivuxolimab. The receptor source for this set is an adult with an advanced solid tumor such as melanoma, head and neck, liver or kidney cancer. Both conserved end residues are part of each CDR3. D genes are given only for firm matches. Clone size is shown for a subset of rows, as once, few, many or a class of expanded clone.

d_gene,v_gene,abundance,j_gene,CDR3nt,CDR3aa
.,TRBV15,medium-sized,TRBJ2-1,TGTGCCACCAGCGGAGAGCCCCCCAGTATCAGCTCCTACAATGAGCAGTTCTTC,CATSGEPPSISSYNEQFF
TRBD2,TRBV19,.,TRBJ2-5,TGTGCCACCTCGACGTGGGGGGGCCAAGAGACCCAGTACTTC,CATSTWGGQETQYF
.,TRBV4-2,.,TRBJ1-6,TGTGCCAGCAGCCAAGATTGGGGCCAGCTTAATTCACCCCTCCACTTT,CASSQDWGQLNSPLHF
.,TRBV19,once,TRBJ2-1,TGTGCCAGTAGTATTCAGGGGAGCTCCTACAATGAGCAGTTCTTC,CASSIQGSSYNEQFF
TRBD2,TRBV29-1,once,TRBJ2-3,TGCAGCGCCCTCGGACTAGCGGGGGCCAGCACAGATACGCAGTATTTT,CSALGLAGASTDTQYF
.,TRBV27,.,TRBJ1-2,TGTGCCAGCAGTTTGGGGGGGCTGGGGGGCTACACCTTC,CASSLGGLGGYTF
.,TRBV4-1,.,TRBJ1-2,TGCGCCAGCAGCCAAGTGTCAGCAGCTAACTATGGCTACACCTTC,CASSQVSAANYGYTF
TRBD2,TRBV9,once,TRBJ2-1,TGTGCCAGCAGCGTTTCCGGGACTAGTGGCGATGAGCAGTTCTTC,CASSVSGTSGDEQFF
TRBD2,TRBV10-3,.,TRBJ2-7,TGTGCCATCAGCTTCACTAGTGGGGGGGCCTACGAGCAGTACTTC,CAISFTSGGAYEQYF
.,TRBV5-6,few,TRBJ1-2,TGTGCCAGCAGCGCCGGGACTTGGGAGGGCTACACCTTC,CASSAGTWEGYTF
TRBD2,TRBV27,.,TRBJ2-1,TGTGCCAGCACGAGTGGGGGGGTGTACAATGAGCAGTTCTTC,CASTSGGVYNEQFF
TRBD1,TRBV2,.,TRBJ2-1,TGTGCCAGCAGTGGTAGCCTAGGGGGCTACTCCTACAATGAGCAGTTCTTC,CASSGSLGGYSYNEQFF
TRBD1,TRBV6-5,.,TRBJ2-2,TGTGCCAGCAGGACCGACAGGGTCCACACCGGGGAGCTGTTTTTT,CASRTDRVHTGELFF
.,TRBV4-3,.,TRBJ1-2,TGCGCCAGCAGCCAGTTTCCCAAGCAGGACTCCTATGGCTACACCTTC,CASSQFPKQDSYGYTF
TRBD1,TRBV5-6,.,TRBJ1-5,TGTGCCAGCAGCTTGATGACAGGGGTTACTCAGCCCCAGCATTTT,CASSLMTGVTQPQHF
.,TRBV25-1,.,TRBJ2-7,TGTGCCAGCAGAGCTAGTGGGGGGCCCCCCTACGAGCAGTACTTC,CASRASGGPPYEQYF
.,TRBV27,few,TRBJ1-1,TGTGCCAGCAGTCCCTGGGTAAACACTGAAGCTTTCTTT,CASSPWVNTEAFF
TRBD1,TRBV12-5,.,TRBJ1-5,TGTGCTAGTGGTCTGAGGACAGGGCCGAATCAGCCCCAGCATTTT,CASGLRTGPNQPQHF
.,TRBV20-1,.,TRBJ1-2,TGCAGTGCCCTGATGGGCTACACCTTC,CSALMGYTF
TRBD1,TRBV13,many,TRBJ1-4,TGTGCCAGCAGCTTAGGCAACAGGGGTTCTAATGAAAAACTGTTTTTT,CASSLGNRGSNEKLFF
.,TRBV6-5,once,TRBJ2-7,TGTGCCACCGCAGGGGCCCCCCCCGAGCAGTACTTC,CATAGAPPEQYF
.,TRBV15,.,TRBJ2-1,TGTGCCACCAGCTCAGTGGGGGGCCCCAATGAGCAGTTCTTC,CATSSVGGPNEQFF
.,TRBV5-8,.,TRBJ1-5,TGTGCCAGCAGCTTGGAGTTTGGATTTAGCAATCAGCCCCAGCATTTT,CASSLEFGFSNQPQHF